Below, 22 T cell receptor beta chains from the same sample are listed, as sequenced in a study of identical twins. TCRdb called the 5' RACE reads again in MiXCR, with one record for every CDR3 protein. The table includes about 720,000 distinct CDR3 sequences, over 15% detected once. These data were also reused for a study on T cells expressing NK-cell markers.

Sequencing was performed on PBMCs. The receptors shown here come from a woman aged 18-29 years in good health.

This chain uses TRBV6-2 or TRBV6-3 with TRBJ1-2; TRBD1 is a possible D gene (5 bases). The CDR3 length is 13 residues. The ends were cut back, 6 bases at V and 8 bases at J, with 16 bases in the middle. The V gene's germline CDR1 is MNHEY and CDR2 SVGEGT. CDR3 region: CASSSGARYGYTF. As DNA, the CDR3 is TGTGCCAGCAGCTCCGGGGCCCGGTACGGCTACACCTTC.

The chain couples TRBV6-2 or TRBV6-3 to TRBJ2-7; D uncertain. This CDR3 contains 13 residues. Germline lookup yields CDR1 MNHEY and CDR2 SVGEGT. V was cut by 6 bases and J by 4 bases, with 13 bases left in between. CDR3 residues: CASSHGRIYEQYF. Here the CDR3 DNA reads TGTGCCAGCAGCCATGGACGGATTTACGAGCAGTACTTC.

This clonotype was seen more than once but under ten times. The gene calls are TRBV10-2 and TRBJ2-5; 11 bases are shared with TRBD2. Unmatched junction bases numbered 8, after V lost 3 bases and J lost 5 bases. Germline V gene data show CDR1 as WSHSY and CDR2 as SAAADI. The CDR3 length is 16 residues. CDR3 DNA sequence: TGCGCCAGCAGTGACCACGGACTAGCGGGTGGTGAGACCCAGTACTTC. This codes for CASSDHGLAGGETQYF.

In its sample, this clonotype was seen a few times. This sequence joins TRBV6-1 and TRBJ2-1; no firm D call. The CDR3 is 13 amino acids. Trimming removed 7 bases at V and 5 bases at J, with 12 bases between. Germline CDR1 MNHNS, CDR2 SASEGT. CDR3 protein: CASIGRSDNEQFF. The CDR3 nucleotides are TGTGCCAGCATAGGGCGGAGCGACAATGAGCAGTTCTTC.

The chain has TRBV2 and TRBJ1-3; D is uncertain. The CDR3 contains 17 residues. Germline CDR1 reads SNHLY; CDR2 reads FYNNEI. Trimming left V 3 bases short and J 0 bases short, with 15 bases between. CDR3 region: CASSDKSGVFSGNTIYF. CDR3 DNA: TGTGCCAGCAGTGATAAGAGTGGCGTCTTCTCTGGAAACACCATATATTTT.

This clonotype appeared a few times. The V gene is TRBV12-3 or TRBV12-4, the J gene TRBJ2-6; 10 bases agree with TRBD2. V lost 2 bases, J lost 0 bases, and 4 bases stayed unmatched. The CDR3 is 18 residues long. The CDR3: CASSLLAGATSGANVLTF. The CDR3 DNA is TGTGCCAGCAGTTTACTAGCGGGGGCCACCTCTGGGGCCAACGTCCTGACTTTC.

The sample holds a few counts of this clonotype. The chain links TRBV20-1 to TRBJ1-3; D gene unclear. CDR1 is DFQATT and CDR2 is SNEGSKA in the germline V gene (reference sequence). The CDR3 sequence is 14 residues long. The ends were cut back, 1 base at V and 7 bases at J, with 14 bases in the middle. The CDR3 spells CSARVISSLNTIYF. The DNA of the CDR3 is TGCAGTGCTAGAGTAATCAGCTCGCTCAACACCATATATTTT.

The chain employs TRBV6-1 and TRBJ1-4; weak D call: TRBD1 (5 bases). Germline values: CDR1 MNHNS, CDR2 SASEGT. The germline V and J ends were trimmed by 8 bases and 7 bases, with 20 bases remaining between them. There are 15 residues in the CDR3. The CDR3 here is CASSRGGLGGEKLFF. The CDR3 bases are TGTGCCAGCTCCCGGGGGGGTCTTGGGGGTGAAAAACTGTTTTTT.

This rearrangement joins TRBV20-1 to TRBJ1-2; D is possibly TRBD1 (5 bases). V shed 5 bases and J shed 4 bases, with 17 bases lying between them. Per germline, CDR1 DFQATT and CDR2 SNEGSKA (reference sequence). The CDR3 consists of 14 residues. CDR3 sequence reads: CSAHQDMPPYGYTF. The CDR3 nucleotides are TGCAGTGCTCATCAGGACATGCCCCCCTATGGCTACACCTTC.

A few counts support this clonotype. The rearrangement links TRBV5-1 to TRBJ2-5; 11 bases agree with TRBD2. Trimming cost V 2 bases and J 3 bases; bases outside gene matches: 3. Germline CDR1 is SGHRS and CDR2 is YFSETQ. The CDR3 consists of 15 residues. In DNA form, the CDR3 reads TGCGCCAGCAGCTTTTTACTAGCGGGGGAAGAGACCCAGTACTTC. Translation: CASSFLLAGEETQYF.

The chain links TRBV19 to TRBJ2-3; D is unclear. Germline CDR1 LNHDA, CDR2 SQIVND (reference sequence). This CDR3 is built from 15 residues. Trimming took 5 bases from V and 3 from J, leaving 15 bases between them. CDR3 bases: TGTGCCAGTAGTTCCCCGGGCCTCGGGACAGATACGCAGTATTTT. Its protein is CASSSPGLGTDTQYF. Complete variable domain (other parts from reference TRBV19 and TRBJ2-3): DGGITQSPKYLFRKEGQNVTLSCEQNLNHDAMYWYRQDPGQGLRLIYYSQIVNDFQKGDIAEGYSVSREKKESFPLTVTSAQKNPTAFYLCASSSPGLGTDTQYFGPGTRLTVL.

The sample holds a few counts of this clonotype. V is TRBV20-1 and J is TRBJ2-7; D may be TRBD1 (5 bases). Germline CDR1 reads DFQATT; CDR2 reads SNEGSKA (reference sequence). V was shortened by 3 bases and J by 4 bases, with 19 bases between the two germline ends. The CDR3 spans 15 residues. The CDR3 coding sequence is TGCAGTGCTAGTACGGCGGAGAACTCAGGGTACGAGCAGTACTTC. This sequence encodes CSASTAENSGYEQYF.

Only a few counts were recorded for this clonotype. The chain combines TRBV12-3 or TRBV12-4 with TRBJ1-5; tentative D call: TRBD1 (5 bases). The CDR3 runs to 15 residues. The V end lost 5 bases, the J end lost 1 base, and 12 bases lay between the germline ends. CDR3 coding DNA: TGTGCCAGCAGTCCCCACCGGGGCAGCAATCAGCCCCAGCATTTT. Translating it yields CASSPHRGSNQPQHF.

This clonotype was picked up a small number of times. The gene calls are TRBV5-1 and TRBJ2-5; a possible D gene is TRBD1 (7 bases). V lost 6 bases to trimming and J lost 3 bases, with 24 bases between them. CDR3 size: 17 residues. The germline CDR1 and CDR2 sequences are SGHRS and YFSETQ. The CDR3 protein is CASTKTRTGGVEETQYF. The CDR3 nucleotides are TGCGCCAGCACTAAGACTAGGACAGGTGGAGTAGAAGAGACCCAGTACTTC.

This chain uses TRBV29-1 with TRBJ1-1; the D gene is possibly TRBD1 (5 bases). V lost 1 base and J 6 bases, leaving 9 bases between the germline ends. Looked up from germline, CDR1 is SQVTM and CDR2 is ANQGSEA. The CDR3 has 12 residues. Here the CDR3 reads CSVEGATAEAFF. The CDR3 nucleotides read TGCAGCGTTGAAGGGGCGACAGCTGAAGCTTTCTTT.

This clonotype occurred a few times. Here the CDR3 DNA reads TGCGCCAGCAGCTTGGTAGGTAGCGGGGCCGGCACAGATACGCAGTATTTT. Translated, it gives CASSLVGSGAGTDTQYF. The V and J genes are TRBV5-1 and TRBJ2-3, with 8 bases that match TRBD2. The ends lost 0 bases at V and 1 base at J; junction bases unmatched: 7. Germline V gene data show CDR1 as SGHRS and CDR2 as YFSETQ. The CDR3 sequence is 17 residues long.

The rearrangement links TRBV29-1 to TRBJ2-3; 9 bases align to TRBD2. Germline CDR1 reads SQVTM; CDR2 reads ANQGSEA. The CDR3 sequence is 13 residues long. This CDR3 reads CFLWTSAKDTQYF. For the CDR3, the DNA is TGCTTCCTTTGGACTAGCGCCAAAGATACGCAGTATTTT.

This sequence joins TRBV7-9 and TRBJ2-1; D not certain. The CDR3 runs to 14 residues. Trimming shortened V by 0 bases and J by 7 bases, and 10 bases separated the two germline ends. CDR1 is SEHNR, CDR2 FQNEAQ, per germline (reference sequence). The DNA for the CDR3 is TGTGCCAGCAGCTTAGCGCTATCGGAAAATGAGCAGTTCTTC. Translation: CASSLALSENEQFF. The full variable domain, its missing parts supplied by reference TRBV7-9 and TRBJ2-1, is DTGVSQNPRHKITKRGQNVTFRCDPISEHNRLYWYRQTLGQGPEFLTYFQNEAQLEKSRLLSDRFSAERPKGSFSTLEIQRTEQGDSAMYLCASSLALSENEQFFGPGTRLTVL.

The chain is built from TRBV29-1 and TRBJ2-1, with 11 bases aligning to TRBD2. The CDR3 spans 15 residues. V was pared by 3 bases and J by 0 bases, with 1 base of the junction left unmatched. Germline V gene lookup returns CDR1 SQVTM and CDR2 ANQGSEA. DNA of the CDR3: TGCAGCGTTGATACTAGCGGGAGCTCCTACAATGAGCAGTTCTTC. Translating it yields CSVDTSGSSYNEQFF.

This clonotype was detected only a few times. CDR3 region: CSAKRSHNAAFF. The DNA of the CDR3 is TGCAGTGCTAAGAGGTCACACAATGCTGCTTTCTTT. This chain uses TRBV20-1 with TRBJ1-1; D remains ambiguous. Trimming took 4 bases from V and 11 from J, leaving 17 bases between them. Germline loops: CDR1 DFQATT, CDR2 SNEGSKA (reference sequence). The CDR3 contains 12 residues.

This clonotype was found a few times. The chain employs TRBV28 and TRBJ2-3; 8 bases agree with TRBD1. Germline V lookup: CDR1 MDHEN, CDR2 SYDVKM. The ends lost 3 bases at V and 5 bases at J; junction bases unmatched: 4. The CDR3 has 14 amino acids. For the CDR3, the DNA is TGTGCCAGCAGTTTTTCAGGGGGCAGAGATACGCAGTATTTT. This encodes CASSFSGGRDTQYF.

Only a few counts were recorded for this clonotype. This chain connects TRBV7-2 to TRBJ2-2; the D gene is possibly TRBD2 (5 bases). V was clipped by 6 bases and J by 4 bases, with 12 bases between them. This CDR3 has 14 residues. Germline V gives CDR1 SGHTA, CDR2 FQGNSA. The CDR3 bases are TGTGCCAGCAGTTCGCGCACTAGCACCGGGGAGCTGTTTTTT. Residues: CASSSRTSTGELFF. Looking up the rest from reference TRBV7-2 and TRBJ2-2 gives the full variable domain: GAGVSQSPSNKVTEKGKDVELRCDPISGHTALYWYRQSLGQGLEFLIYFQGNSAPDKSGLPSDRFSAERTGGSVSTLTIQRTQQEDSAVYLCASSSRTSTGELFFGEGSRLTVL.